These 4 T cell receptor beta chains came from one sample sequenced in a study of human T cells and chemical hapten exposure. Each CDR3 protein gets one entry after TCRdb re-called the RACE reads with MiXCR. The sample lists 85,000 to 100,000 distinct CDR3 sequences, 27% occurring once. Time point described: patch test 3, about 24 weeks after DPC sensitization. Treatment here: therapeutic diphenylcyclopropenone sensitization with weekly scalp DPC. This specimen consisted of whole blood, obtained in connection with sensitization to the hapten diphenylcyclopropenone (DPC). All receptors derive from a man aged 35-49 years with alopecia areata. Some clones in this sample may be carry-over from other donors' samples.

This clonotype was detected only once. J is TRBJ2-3 and V is TRBV5-1; weak D call: TRBD2 (6 bases). In germline, CDR1 is SGHRS, CDR2 YFSETQ. Trimming took off 3 bases at V and 6 bases at J, with 23 bases between the two ends. The CDR3 has 17 residues. DNA for the CDR3: TGCGCCAGCAGCTGCCCTGGGACTCCATGCCCACCGGATACGCAGTATTTT. Residues: CASSCPGTPCPPDTQYF.

In this sample, this clonotype turned up a few times. The rearrangement uses TRBV28 and TRBJ2-6; D is possibly TRBD2 (6 bases). Germline lookup yields CDR1 MDHEN and CDR2 SYDVKM. V was shortened by 6 bases and J by 0 bases, with 9 bases between the two germline ends. This CDR3 region has 15 residues. The CDR3 reads CASRGGSSGANVLTF. The DNA of the CDR3 is TGTGCCAGCAGAGGAGGGAGCTCTGGGGCCAACGTCCTGACTTTC.

The chain uses TRBV12-3 or TRBV12-4 and TRBJ2-5, with D maybe TRBD1 (7 bases). The V end lost 6 bases, the J end lost 4 bases, and 15 bases lay between the germline ends. The length of the CDR3 is 14 residues. CDR3 in amino acids: CASSRRQGGETQYF. The CDR3 DNA sequence: TGTGCCAGCAGCCGACGACAGGGAGGAGAGACCCAGTACTTC.

The rearrangement uses TRBV20-1 and TRBJ2-3, with D possibly TRBD2 on 5 matching bases. CDR3 length: 15 residues. V lost 0 bases and J lost 7, with 17 bases in between. Germline CDR1 is DFQATT and CDR2 is SNEGSKA (reference sequence). The CDR3 protein is CSARDSSRGVNTQYF. For the CDR3, the DNA is TGCAGTGCTAGAGATTCGAGTCGGGGTGTGAATACGCAGTATTTT.